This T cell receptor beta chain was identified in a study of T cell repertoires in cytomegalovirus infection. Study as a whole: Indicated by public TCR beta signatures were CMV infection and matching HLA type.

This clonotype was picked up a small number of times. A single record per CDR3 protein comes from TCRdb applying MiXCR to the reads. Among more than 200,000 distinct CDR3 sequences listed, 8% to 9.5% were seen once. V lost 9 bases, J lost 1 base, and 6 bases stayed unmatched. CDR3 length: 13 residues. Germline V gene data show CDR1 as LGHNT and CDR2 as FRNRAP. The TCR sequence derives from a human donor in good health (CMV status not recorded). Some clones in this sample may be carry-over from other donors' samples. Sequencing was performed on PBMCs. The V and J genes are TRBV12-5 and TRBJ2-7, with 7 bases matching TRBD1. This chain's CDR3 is CASGDRRSYEQYF. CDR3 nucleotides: TGTGCTAGCGGGGACAGACGATCCTACGAGCAGTACTTC.